The clone carrying this T cell receptor (beta chain) was counted a few times. The antigen is unknown. Patients all relapsed after autologous stem cell transplantation, and there was variation in brentuximab vedotin exposure. These data are taken from a study of PD-1 blockade in classical Hodgkin lymphoma. Study results and caveats: Some patients began nivolumab under 1 year after ASCT. These patients were excluded from later analyses. Complete responders showed a baseline diversity that resembled the diversity of newly diagnosed patients.

V shed 3 bases and J shed 6 bases, with 8 bases lying between them. CDR3 length: 12 amino acids. Germline V CDR1 and CDR2: LNHDA, SQIVND (reference sequence). Profiling relied on immunoSEQ multiplex PCR, and the TCRdb table lists in-frame clones only, not all of them. The table lists 19,000 or so clones, more than 60% of them singletons. This specimen consisted of peripheral blood mononuclear cells (PBMCs), obtained at baseline. The rearrangement uses TRBV19 and TRBJ1-2; D unclear. The TCR comes from a human donor with classical Hodgkin lymphoma. CDR3 in amino acids: CASSIERDGYTF. CDR3 bases: TGTGCCAGTAGTATTGAGAGGGATGGCTACACCTTC.